Listed here are 9 T cell receptor beta chains from one sample, sequenced in a study of blood T cells in healthy people across ages. A J-beta primer mix and a sample-barcoded 5' primer were used in a second PCR of about 7 to 12 cycles. TCRdb passed the 5' RACE reads through MiXCR, listing each CDR3 protein once. The table lists hundreds of thousands of distinct CDR3 sequences, more than 20% of them singletons. The sample also formed part of further work on T cells of mothers and their children.

Sequencing used blood. The origin of the receptors is a boy between 5 and 17 years old in good health.

This clonotype was counted many times. V usage is TRBV20-1 and J usage is TRBJ2-1; no firm D call. This CDR3 has 16 residues. The V end was cut by 0 bases, the J end by 0 bases, with 12 bases between. Germline CDR1 is DFQATT and CDR2 is SNEGSKA (reference sequence). The CDR3 region has the DNA TGCAGTGCTAGAGATCCCGACTCTAGCTCCTACAATGAGCAGTTCTTC. Translated, it gives CSARDPDSSSYNEQFF.

This clonotype occurred a few times. The chain combines TRBV7-6 with TRBJ2-3, with TRBD2 matching 7 bases. The CDR3 extends over 16 amino acids. Germline assignment: CDR1 SGHVS and CDR2 FNYEAQ. The ends lost 0 bases at V and 6 bases at J; junction bases unmatched: 9. This CDR3 reads CASSLAPGRLSDTQYF. The CDR3 DNA follows: TGTGCCAGCAGCTTAGCGCCCGGGAGGCTTTCCGATACGCAGTATTTT.

V usage is TRBV29-1 and J usage is TRBJ2-7; D perhaps matches TRBD2 (6 bases). The V end lost 6 bases, the J end lost 4 bases, and 19 bases lay between the germline ends. The germline V gene has CDR1 SQVTM and CDR2 ANQGSEA. The CDR3 is 14 residues long. The CDR3 is CSVTFEAAGYEQYF. The CDR3 DNA reads as TGCAGCGTAACCTTCGAGGCCGCGGGATACGAGCAGTACTTC.

V gene TRBV27 combines with J gene TRBJ2-7, with a possible D match to TRBD2 (6 bases). The CDR3 contains 14 residues. Deletions cut 3 bases from V and 5 bases from J, with 14 bases between. CDR1 and CDR2 from the germline V gene are MNHEY and SMNVEV (reference sequence). The CDR3 region has the DNA TGTGCCAGCAGTTTGGCCGGGAGTGTCAACGAGCAGTACTTC. This translates into CASSLAGSVNEQYF.

The rearrangement links TRBV9 to TRBJ1-2, with TRBD1 as a possible D gene (6 bases). V was cut by 4 bases and J by 2 bases, with 21 bases left in between. Germline lookup yields CDR1 SGDLS and CDR2 YYNGEE. CDR3 length: 17 amino acids. DNA for the CDR3: TGTGCCAGCAGCTCAGCGTACCAAGGACAGAAAAACTATGGCTACACCTTC. Translation gives CASSSAYQGQKNYGYTF.

This clonotype turned up a few times. The chain combines TRBV12-5 with TRBJ1-2, with no clear D. The V gene's germline CDR1 is LGHNT and CDR2 FRNRAP. The CDR3 extends over 16 amino acids. V was cut by 1 base and J by 0 bases, with 12 bases left in between. The CDR3 protein is CASGLGGLEANYGYTF. In DNA form, the CDR3 reads TGTGCTAGTGGTTTGGGAGGCCTCGAAGCTAACTATGGCTACACCTTC.

This clonotype was seen only a few times. The chain links TRBV7-2 to TRBJ2-2; no clear D gene. Germline loops: CDR1 SGHTA, CDR2 FQGNSA. V lost 8 bases and J lost 0, with 10 bases in between. The CDR3 contains 14 residues. CDR3 nucleotide sequence: TGTGCCAGCGTCATACCAACGAACACCGGGGAGCTGTTTTTT. It specifies CASVIPTNTGELFF.

The sample holds a few counts of this clonotype. The rearrangement links TRBV20-1 to TRBJ2-1; D ambiguous. This CDR3 comprises 13 residues. The V gene's germline CDR1 is DFQATT and CDR2 SNEGSKA (reference sequence). Trimming removed 6 bases from V and 0 bases from J, with 9 bases in between. The CDR3 DNA sequence: TGCAGTGCCGCGTTGGGCTCCTACAATGAGCAGTTCTTC. It yields the protein CSAALGSYNEQFF.

The chain has TRBV5-1 and TRBJ2-5, with a possible D match to TRBD2 (5 bases). Germline values: CDR1 SGHRS, CDR2 YFSETQ. Trimming cost V 2 bases and J 7 bases, with 18 bases left between them. The CDR3 has 15 amino acids. The CDR3 bases are TGCGCCAGCAGCTTAATGGCCCCTAGCCGGGGGACCCAGTACTTC. Amino acids: CASSLMAPSRGTQYF.